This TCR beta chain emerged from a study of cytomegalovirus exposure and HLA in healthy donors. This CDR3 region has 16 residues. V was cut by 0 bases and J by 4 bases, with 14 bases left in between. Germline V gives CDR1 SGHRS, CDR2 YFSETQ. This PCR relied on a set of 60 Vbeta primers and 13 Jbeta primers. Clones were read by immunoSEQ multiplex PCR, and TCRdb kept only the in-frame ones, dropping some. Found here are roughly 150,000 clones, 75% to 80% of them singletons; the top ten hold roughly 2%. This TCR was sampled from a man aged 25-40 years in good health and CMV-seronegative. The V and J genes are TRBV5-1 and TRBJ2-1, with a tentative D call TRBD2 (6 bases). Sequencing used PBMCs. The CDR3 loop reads CASSLAGGDGYNEQFF. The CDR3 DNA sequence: TGCGCCAGCAGCTTGGCCGGCGGGGACGGATACAATGAGCAGTTCTTC.